There are a few counts of the clone carrying this T cell receptor beta chain. This entry belongs to a study of blood T cell repertoires in COVID-19. In the study overall: Samples representing acute and convalescent COVID-19 were sourced from the United States, Italy and Spain.

Per the original methods: Reference gene primer amplification yielded estimated nucleated cell counts. Using immunoSEQ multiplex PCR, the repertoire was profiled, and TCRdb retains in-frame clones only, with some absent. V, J and clone size reflect that table, while D and trimming were determined from the DNA. The data contain 200,000 to 250,000 clones, approximately 82% of them singletons. This clonotype was sampled from a man aged 50 to 59 with active or convalescent COVID-19. The sample comprised peripheral blood.

The CDR3 bases are TGTGCCAGCACATACCGCGGGGGGATTCCTTCCTACGAGCAGTACGTC. Amino acids: CASTYRGGIPSYEQYV. This chain uses TRBV7-9 with TRBJ2-7, with 8 bases matching TRBD2. The length of the CDR3 is 16 residues. Germline trimming cut 7 bases from V and 1 base from J; bases unmatched to any gene: 12. From germline, CDR1 is SEHNR and CDR2 FQNEAQ (reference sequence).